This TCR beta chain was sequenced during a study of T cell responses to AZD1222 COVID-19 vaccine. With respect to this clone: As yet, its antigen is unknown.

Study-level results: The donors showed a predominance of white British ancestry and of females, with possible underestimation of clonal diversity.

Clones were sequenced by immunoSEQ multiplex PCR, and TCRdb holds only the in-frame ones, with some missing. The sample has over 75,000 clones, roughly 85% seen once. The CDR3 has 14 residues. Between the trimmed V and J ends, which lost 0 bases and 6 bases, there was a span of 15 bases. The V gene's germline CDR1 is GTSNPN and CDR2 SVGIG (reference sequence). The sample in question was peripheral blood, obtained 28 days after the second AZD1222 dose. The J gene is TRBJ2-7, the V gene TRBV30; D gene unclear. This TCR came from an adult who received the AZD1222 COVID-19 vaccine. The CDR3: CAWSVLGGNSEQYF. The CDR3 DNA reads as TGTGCCTGGAGTGTACTTGGTGGGAACTCCGAGCAGTACTTC. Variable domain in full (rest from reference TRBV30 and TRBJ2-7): SQTIHQWPATLVQPVGSPLSLECTVEGTSNPNLYWYRQAAGRGLQLLFYSVGIGQISSEVPQNLSASRPQDRQFILSSKKLLLSDSGFYLCAWSVLGGNSEQYFGPGTRLTVT.